Here is one T cell receptor beta chain with its context. Its antigen remains unidentified. What was sequenced were expressed TCRB transcripts, since all of the isolated RNA had been reverse transcribed. The table came from immunoSEQ multiplex PCR; TCRdb's copy has only in-frame clones and leaves some out. The sample has hundreds of thousands of clones, about 16% seen once. The record originates from a study of beta chain features in type 1 diabetes. The study's findings and limits: TCRB CDR3s were moderately but significantly shorter in Type 1 diabetes patients in all four CD4+ subsets.

The specimen was naive CD4+ T cells from blood. This clonotype was sampled from a young man in good health.

The CDR3 sequence is CASKDRSISYEQYF. The CDR3 DNA reads as TGTGCCAGCAAGGACAGGAGCATCTCCTACGAGCAGTACTTC. This chain connects TRBV28 to TRBJ2-7, with 7 bases lining up with TRBD1. Germline V lookup: CDR1 MDHEN, CDR2 SYDVKM. This CDR3 is built from 14 residues. Germline trimming cut 7 bases from V and 0 bases from J; bases unmatched to any gene: 6.